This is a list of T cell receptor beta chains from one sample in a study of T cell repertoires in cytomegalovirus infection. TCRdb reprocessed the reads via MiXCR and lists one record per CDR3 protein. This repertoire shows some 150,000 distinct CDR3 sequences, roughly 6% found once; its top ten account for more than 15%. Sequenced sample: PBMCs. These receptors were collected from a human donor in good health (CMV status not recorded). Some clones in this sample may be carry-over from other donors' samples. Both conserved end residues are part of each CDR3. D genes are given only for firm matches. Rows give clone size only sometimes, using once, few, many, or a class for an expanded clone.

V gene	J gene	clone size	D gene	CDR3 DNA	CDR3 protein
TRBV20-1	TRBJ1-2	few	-	TGCAGTGCTAGTCGCAGGCCGACTAACTATGGCTACACCTTC	CSASRRPTNYGYTF
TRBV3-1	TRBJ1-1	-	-	TGTGCCAGCAGCCCCACCCCCCAAGGCACTGAAGCTTTCTTT	CASSPTPQGTEAFF
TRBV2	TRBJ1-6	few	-	TGTGCCAGCAGGGTCGGGACCTTGGGGATGAATTCACCCCTCCACTTT	CASRVGTLGMNSPLHF
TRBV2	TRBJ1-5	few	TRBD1	TGTGCCACCCACAGGGGTTACAATCAGCCCCAGCATTTT	CATHRGYNQPQHF
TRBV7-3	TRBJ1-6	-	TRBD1	TGTGCCAGCAGCTCCCTAGGGGGCCCCAATTCACCCCTCCACTTT	CASSSLGGPNSPLHF
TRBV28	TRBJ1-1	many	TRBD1	TGTGCCAGCGTCCCAGGGGGCCCTGAAGCTTTCTTT	CASVPGGPEAFF
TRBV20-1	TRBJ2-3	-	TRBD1	TGCAGTGCCGGAACAGGGGGCCAAGGCACAGATACGCAGTATTTT	CSAGTGGQGTDTQYF
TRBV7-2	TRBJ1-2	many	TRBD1	TGTGCCAGCAGCTCGAACACCGGGACAGGGGTTGGCTACACCTTC	CASSSNTGTGVGYTF
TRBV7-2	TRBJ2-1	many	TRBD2	TGTGCCAGCAGCCCACCCTCTAGCGGGGCCCCCCACGAGCAGTTCTTC	CASSPPSSGAPHEQFF
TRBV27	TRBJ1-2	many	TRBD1	TGTGCCAGCAGTCTTTCGGGACAGCATAACTATGGCTACACCTTC	CASSLSGQHNYGYTF
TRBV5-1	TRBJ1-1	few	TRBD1	TGCGCCAGCAGCTTTCGGACAGGGGTTGGTGAAGCTTTCTTT	CASSFRTGVGEAFF
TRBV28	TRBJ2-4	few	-	TGTGCCAGCAGTCCCCAGGGGCAGGGGCTAGCCAAAAACATTCAGTACTTC	CASSPQGQGLAKNIQYF
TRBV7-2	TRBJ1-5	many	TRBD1	TGTGCCAGCAGCCGACAGGGGCTAGATCAGCCCCAGCATTTT	CASSRQGLDQPQHF
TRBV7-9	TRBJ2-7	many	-	TGTGCCAGCAGCTTATTCGGCGGCCAAACCTACGAGCAGTACTTC	CASSLFGGQTYEQYF
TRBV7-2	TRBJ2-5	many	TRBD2	TGTGCCAGCAGCTTAGGGAGCGGGGGATTCCAAGAGACCCAGTACTTC	CASSLGSGGFQETQYF
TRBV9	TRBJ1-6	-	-	TGTGCCAGCAGCGTAGGGGACATAAACTCCTATAATTCACCCCTCCACTTT	CASSVGDINSYNSPLHF
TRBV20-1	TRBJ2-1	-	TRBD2	TGCAGTGCTCCTACTTACGGACTAGCGGGGGCCAGGGGGCAGTTCTTC	CSAPTYGLAGARGQFF
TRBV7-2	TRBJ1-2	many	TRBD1	TGTGCCAGCAGCACCCGAGGACAGGGGGCGCGAGGCTACACCTTC	CASSTRGQGARGYTF
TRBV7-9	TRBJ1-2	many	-	TGTGCCAGCAGCTTACCAGGGTTCTATGGCTACACCTTC	CASSLPGFYGYTF
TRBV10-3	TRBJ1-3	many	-	TGTGCCAGGCATCCCGGGCCTACAGGATATGGAAACACCATATATTTT	CARHPGPTGYGNTIYF
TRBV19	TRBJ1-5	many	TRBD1	TGTGCCAGTAGACCCGGACAGGGGGGGCAGCCCCAGCATTTT	CASRPGQGGQPQHF
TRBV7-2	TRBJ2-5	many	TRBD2	TGTGCCAGCAGCCGGACTAGCGGGGGACAAGAGACCCAGTACTTC	CASSRTSGGQETQYF
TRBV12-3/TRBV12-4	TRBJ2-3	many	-	TGTGCCAGCAGCTATCAGGGGAGCTCAGATACGCAGTATTTT	CASSYQGSSDTQYF
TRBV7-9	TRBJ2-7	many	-	TGTGCCAGCAGCCTTTGGGAGCTCACTGAGGAGCAGTACTTC	CASSLWELTEEQYF
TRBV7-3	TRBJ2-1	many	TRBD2	TGTGCCAGCAGCCCCCGTTCTAGCGGGGGTTACAATGAGCAGTTCTTC	CASSPRSSGGYNEQFF
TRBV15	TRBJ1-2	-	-	TGTGCCACCAGCAGGCGGACGGGACCTGACTATGGCTACACCTTC	CATSRRTGPDYGYTF
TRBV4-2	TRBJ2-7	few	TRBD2	TGTGCCAGCAGCGGGACTAGCGGGGGGACCCTCTACGAGCAGTACTTC	CASSGTSGGTLYEQYF
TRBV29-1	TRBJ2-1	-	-	TGCAGCGTTGCGGTTAGCTCCTACAATGAGCAGTTCTTC	CSVAVSSYNEQFF
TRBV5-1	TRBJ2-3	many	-	TGCGCCAGCAGCTTGCAACCGGCCACCACAGATACGCAGTATTTT	CASSLQPATTDTQYF
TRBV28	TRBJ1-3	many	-	TGTGCCAGCAGTCCAGGGCTTCGAAACACCATATATTTT	CASSPGLRNTIYF
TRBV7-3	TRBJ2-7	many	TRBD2	TGTGCCAGCAGCTTAAGCGGGGGGTCCGACGAGCAGTACTTC	CASSLSGGSDEQYF
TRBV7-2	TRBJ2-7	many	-	TGTGCCAGCAGCTTAGGTCCTCGGGGAGAGCAGTACTTC	CASSLGPRGEQYF
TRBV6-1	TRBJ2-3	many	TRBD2	TGTGCCAGCAGTGCGGCTAGCGGGGGACACACAGATACGCAGTATTTT	CASSAASGGHTDTQYF
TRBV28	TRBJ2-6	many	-	TGTGCCAGTCTTGAACAGGGAACCCCCTTCTCTGGGGCCAACGTCCTGACTTTC	CASLEQGTPFSGANVLTF
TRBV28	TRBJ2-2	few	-	TGTGCCAGCAGTTTAGTTCTATGGGGGCCTAACACCGGGGAGCTGTTTTTT	CASSLVLWGPNTGELFF
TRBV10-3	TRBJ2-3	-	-	TGTGCCATCAGCCCAAGGGGTCGTGGCACAGATACGCAGTATTTT	CAISPRGRGTDTQYF
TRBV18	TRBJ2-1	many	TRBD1	TGTGCCAGCTCACCGTTCGACAGGGGGAGCTCCTACAATGAGCAGTTCTTC	CASSPFDRGSSYNEQFF
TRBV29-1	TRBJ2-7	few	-	TGCAGCGTTGAGGCCCCGGCGGAGCGGGACAAGCAGTACTTC	CSVEAPAERDKQYF
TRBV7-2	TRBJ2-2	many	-	TGTGCCAGCAGCTTATGGCAGGGTATGGACACCGGGGAGCTGTTTTTT	CASSLWQGMDTGELFF
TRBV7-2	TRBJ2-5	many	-	TGTGCCAGCAGCAACCAAGAGACCCAGTACTTC	CASSNQETQYF
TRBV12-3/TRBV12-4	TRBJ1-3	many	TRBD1	TGTGCCAGCAGTTCGACCAGCGGACAGGCGGGAAACACCATATATTTT	CASSSTSGQAGNTIYF
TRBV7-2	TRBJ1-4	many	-	TGTGCCAGCAGCTTAGACCTTACGAGAAAACTGTTTTTT	CASSLDLTRKLFF
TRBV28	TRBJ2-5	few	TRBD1	TGTGCCAGCAGTTTCCAGGGGGCTCGGGAGACCCAGTACTTC	CASSFQGARETQYF
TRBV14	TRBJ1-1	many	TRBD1	TGTGCCAGCAGCTTGCCGGGACAGGGGACTCGCACTGAAGCTTTCTTT	CASSLPGQGTRTEAFF
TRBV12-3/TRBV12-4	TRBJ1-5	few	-	TGTGCCAGCAGGTCAACAGGGCAGCCCCAGCATTTT	CASRSTGQPQHF
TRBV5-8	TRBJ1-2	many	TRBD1	TGTGCCAGCAGCTTGGGACAGGGGGCGTCCTACTATGGCTACACCTTC	CASSLGQGASYYGYTF
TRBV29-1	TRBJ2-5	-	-	TGCAGCGTTGAAGAGTCCAGAGGTGGTGAGACCCAGTACTTC	CSVEESRGGETQYF
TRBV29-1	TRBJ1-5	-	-	TGCAGCGTTGCGGCAGGCGTCAATCAGCCCCAGCATTTT	CSVAAGVNQPQHF
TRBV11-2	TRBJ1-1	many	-	TGTGCCAGCAGCCTGACAGATCAGAACACTGAAGCTTTCTTT	CASSLTDQNTEAFF
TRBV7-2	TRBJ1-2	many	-	TGTGCCAGCAGCTTAAGTACGGAAGGCTACACCTTC	CASSLSTEGYTF
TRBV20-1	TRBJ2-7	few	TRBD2	TGCAGTGCTAGATCGGGGGGGGGCCTCTCCTACGAGCAGTACTTC	CSARSGGGLSYEQYF